This record looks at one T cell receptor beta chain sequence and its context. Its antigen is unknown. This sample stems from a study of shared clonotypes between healthy human individuals. Overall study results and limits: What naive subsets generally showed was a larger estimated richness than memory subsets showed. A handful of donors held approximately 5% of naive CD4 clonotypes in common.

Germline loops: CDR1 SGDLS, CDR2 YYNGEE. Trimming left V 2 bases short and J 3 bases short, with 15 bases between. The CDR3 contains 15 residues. Every immunoSEQ plate was one replicate of a subset's evenly spread DNA. Original handling: ImmunoSEQ gave junction-only sequences without quality scores, so filtering differed. Sequencing used immunoSEQ multiplex PCR; TCRdb keeps in-frame clones, though not all of them. V and J calls and clone size are given by that table; D and trimming were obtained from the DNA. This table holds 2 million to 2.5 million clones, under 95% found once. The chain is built from TRBV9 and TRBJ2-7, with D perhaps TRBD1 (5 bases). The sequencing sample was made of naive CD4+ T cells from PBMCs. The sample's subset: CD45RA+ positively selected. The TCR was taken from a man aged 18 to 29 in good health. Some clones in this sample may be carry-over from other donors' samples. The DNA of the CDR3 is TGTGCCAGCAGCGTGACGCCGGACAATCTCTACGAGCAGTACTTC. It encodes CASSVTPDNLYEQYF.